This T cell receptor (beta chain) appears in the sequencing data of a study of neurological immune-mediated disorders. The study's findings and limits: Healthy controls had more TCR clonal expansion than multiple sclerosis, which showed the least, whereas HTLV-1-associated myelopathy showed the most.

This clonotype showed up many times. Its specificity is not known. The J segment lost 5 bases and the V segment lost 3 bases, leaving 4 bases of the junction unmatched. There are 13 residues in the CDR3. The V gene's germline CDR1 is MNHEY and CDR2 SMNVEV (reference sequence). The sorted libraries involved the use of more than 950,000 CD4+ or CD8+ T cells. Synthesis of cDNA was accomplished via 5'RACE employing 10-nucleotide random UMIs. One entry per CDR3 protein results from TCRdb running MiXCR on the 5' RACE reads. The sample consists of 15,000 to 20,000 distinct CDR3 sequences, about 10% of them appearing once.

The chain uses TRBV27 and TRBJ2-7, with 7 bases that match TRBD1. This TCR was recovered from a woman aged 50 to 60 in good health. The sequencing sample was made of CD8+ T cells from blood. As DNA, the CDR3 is TGTGCCAGCAGTTTGACAGGGCGGAACGAGCAGTACTTC. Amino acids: CASSLTGRNEQYF.